The rows below give T cell receptor beta chains drawn from one sample of a study of Tregs in tolerant kidney transplant recipients. Sequenced by immunoSEQ multiplex PCR; TCRdb stores in-frame clones only, minus some. The sample lists about 81,000 clones, roughly nine tenths occurring once. Specimen: CD4+ T cells from blood (PBMCs), collected 24 months after the transplant. The receptors here all came from a human patient who received a combined kidney and bone marrow transplant. Some T cells may be transferred from the graft donor. Each CDR3 is given with its conserved first and last residue. D genes are given only for firm matches. Clone size is shown for a subset of rows, as once, few, many or a class of expanded clone.

V gene	D gene	clone size	J gene	CDR3 DNA	CDR3 protein
TRBV19	TRBD2	-	TRBJ2-4	TGTGCCAGCGCCGGGGCTAGCGGGAGGGCAACCTCGGGAAACATTCAGTACTTC	CASAGASGRATSGNIQYF
TRBV5-5	-	-	TRBJ2-7	TGTGCCAGCAGCTTGGTTCGCTACCTTAGCTCCTACGAGCAGTACTTC	CASSLVRYLSSYEQYF
TRBV7-2	-	-	TRBJ1-3	TGTGCCAGCAGCTTGATAGGGGCTGACTCTGGAAACACCATATATTTT	CASSLIGADSGNTIYF
TRBV27	-	-	TRBJ2-3	TGTGCCAGCAGTTTATCACCCGGGAGCACAGATACGCAGTATTTT	CASSLSPGSTDTQYF
TRBV20-1	-	once	TRBJ2-5	TGCAGTGCTACGGCGGGGGAGACCCAGTACTTC	CSATAGETQYF
TRBV6-5	TRBD2	-	TRBJ2-3	TGTGCCAGCAGTTGGGGGGAGCGGGGGCGGATAGATACGCAGTATTTT	CASSWGERGRIDTQYF
TRBV29-1	-	-	TRBJ2-1	TGCAGCGTTACAACTGGGGGACAAAGAAACAATGAGCAGTTCTTC	CSVTTGGQRNNEQFF
TRBV10-3	TRBD1	-	TRBJ2-5	TGTGCCATCAGTGAGGACAGGGTTTTGAAGACCCAGTACTTC	CAISEDRVLKTQYF
TRBV18	-	-	TRBJ2-2	TGTGCCAGCTCACCATCCCTTACGAACACCGGGGAGCTGTTTTTT	CASSPSLTNTGELFF
TRBV19	TRBD2	-	TRBJ2-5	TGTGCCAGTAGTCCCCAAGTAGCCGGGGGGGATAGCGAGACCCAGTACTTC	CASSPQVAGGDSETQYF
TRBV10-3	TRBD1	-	TRBJ2-3	TGTGCCATCAAAAGGGGGGGACGGGACAGGGTTGCAGATACGCAGTATTTT	CAIKRGGRDRVADTQYF
TRBV5-1	-	-	TRBJ2-3	TGCGCCAGCAGCTTGGGACAGAGCACAGATACGCAGTATTTT	CASSLGQSTDTQYF
TRBV19	-	-	TRBJ1-2	TGTGCCAGTAGAGTGACAGGAAACTATGGCTACACCTTC	CASRVTGNYGYTF